A selection of T cell receptor beta chains follows, all from one sample in a study of CD8+ T cells in alopecia areata. Generated by immunoSEQ multiplex PCR, the TCRdb table keeps only in-frame clones and is missing some. The table includes 200,000 to 250,000 clones, more than 45% detected once. Material: CD4+ T cells sorted from blood, obtained at week 0. These receptor sequences come from a human donor with alopecia areata. The CDR3 runs from the conserved cysteine through the conserved F or W. D genes are given only for firm matches. Where a row states a size, it is once, few, many or the class of an expanded clone; other rows omit it.

cdr3_aa cdr3_nt clone_size j_call v_call d_call
CASSEAGTDTQYF TGTGCCAGCAGTGAGGCGGGCACAGATACGCAGTATTTT . TRBJ2-3 TRBV28 .
CASTLGGTEKLFF TGTGCCAGCACTCTGGGAGGAACTGAAAAACTGTTTTTT . TRBJ1-4 TRBV25-1 .
CAISEPGQGEETQYF TGTGCCATCAGTGAGCCTGGACAGGGGGAGGAGACCCAGTACTTC . TRBJ2-5 TRBV10-3 TRBD1
CASRYPTGREQYF TGTGCCAGCAGATACCCTACAGGGAGGGAGCAGTACTTC . TRBJ2-7 TRBV6-5 .
CSVERRMNTEAFF TGCAGCGTTGAACGCCGAATGAACACTGAAGCTTTCTTT . TRBJ1-1 TRBV29-1 .
CSVGEGNQPQHF TGCAGCGTAGGAGAGGGCAATCAGCCCCAGCATTTT . TRBJ1-5 TRBV29-1 .
CAWSTSGSGEQFF TGTGCCTGGAGTACGAGCGGGAGCGGCGAGCAGTTCTTC once TRBJ2-1 TRBV30 TRBD2
CAWSVQGNTEAFF TGTGCCTGGAGTGTACAAGGGAACACTGAAGCTTTCTTT . TRBJ1-1 TRBV30 .
CTSSQVGDSPYNEQFF TGCACCAGCAGCCAAGTAGGGGACTCCCCCTACAATGAGCAGTTCTTC . TRBJ2-1 TRBV1 .
CASSQTNTGELFF TGTGCCAGCAGCCAAACGAACACCGGGGAGCTGTTTTTT few TRBJ2-2 TRBV5-4 .
CASSFRGLAKNIQYF TGTGCCAGCAGCTTCCGCGGTCTAGCCAAAAACATTCAGTACTTC . TRBJ2-4 TRBV11-2 .
CAWSVRGHYGYTF TGTGCCTGGAGTGTACGCGGCCACTATGGCTACACCTTC . TRBJ1-2 TRBV30 .
CSVELDRSYNEQFF TGCAGCGTCGAATTGGACCGTTCCTACAATGAGCAGTTCTTC . TRBJ2-1 TRBV29-1 .
CASSSSSRQATRGYEQYF TGTGCCAGCAGTTCCTCCTCCCGACAGGCCACACGAGGTTACGAGCAGTACTTC . TRBJ2-7 TRBV27 .
CASSPQPGLAGIHEQFF TGTGCTAGCAGCCCTCAACCGGGACTAGCGGGAATCCATGAGCAGTTCTTC . TRBJ2-1 TRBV7-7 TRBD2
CATSSQRRTKETQYF TGTGCCACCAGCAGTCAGCGGAGAACTAAAGAGACCCAGTACTTC . TRBJ2-5 TRBV15 .
CASSLAGGRVTQYF TGTGCCAGCAGCTTAGCGGGGGGGCGTGTGACGCAGTATTTT few TRBJ2-3 TRBV7-2 .
CASSVATGGEQYF TGTGCCAGCAGCGTAGCGACAGGGGGCGAGCAGTACTTC . TRBJ2-7 TRBV9 TRBD1
CASSPGGSTDTQYF TGTGCCAGCAGCCCAGGGGGTAGCACAGATACGCAGTATTTT . TRBJ2-3 TRBV9 TRBD1
CAWSPLGGLTYEQYF TGTGCCTGGAGCCCTCTGGGGGGGCTAACCTACGAGCAGTACTTC . TRBJ2-7 TRBV30 .
CASRGDSPEQFF TGTGCCAGCAGGGGGGACTCCCCGGAGCAGTTCTTC . TRBJ2-1 TRBV6-5 .
CASSLGQGDSGELFF TGTGCCAGCAGCTTGGGACAGGGTGACTCCGGGGAGCTGTTTTTT few TRBJ2-2 TRBV9 TRBD1
CASSQLATYNEQFF TGTGCCAGTAGTCAACTAGCAACCTACAATGAGCAGTTCTTC . TRBJ2-1 TRBV19 .
CSVKGDRGGSVTQYF TGCAGCGTGAAAGGGGACAGGGGGGGGTCAGTGACCCAGTACTTC . TRBJ2-5 TRBV29-1 TRBD1
CAIRGGTANEQYF TGTGCCATCAGGGGGGGGACAGCTAACGAGCAGTACTTC . TRBJ2-7 TRBV10-3 .
CASSLDGSATEAFF TGTGCCAGCAGCTTAGACGGGTCCGCCACTGAAGCTTTCTTT . TRBJ1-1 TRBV11-3 .
CASSPLDTEAFF TGTGCCAGCTCACCATTGGACACTGAAGCTTTCTTT few TRBJ1-1 TRBV18 .
CSVERQGLGTDTQYF TGCAGCGTTGAAAGACAGGGCTTGGGCACAGATACGCAGTATTTT . TRBJ2-3 TRBV29-1 TRBD1
CASRLTGPEKLFF TGTGCCAGCAGACTGACAGGTCCTGAAAAACTGTTTTTT . TRBJ1-4 TRBV6-1 .
CASSDRALRDTQYF TGTGCCAGCAGTGACAGGGCCCTACGAGATACGCAGTATTTT . TRBJ2-3 TRBV6-1 .
CSVETDQGSPLHF TGCAGCGTTGAAACTGACCAAGGCTCACCCCTCCACTTT . TRBJ1-6 TRBV29-1 .
CASSQDMTAGGISYEQYF TGTGCCAGCAGCCAAGATATGACGGCGGGGGGGATCTCCTACGAGCAGTACTTC few TRBJ2-7 TRBV4-2 TRBD2
CASSMKPGLTTDTQYF TGTGCCAGTAGTATGAAGCCGGGACTAACGACAGATACGCAGTATTTT . TRBJ2-3 TRBV19 TRBD2
CASSQVRGAKNIQYF TGTGCCAGCAGCCAGGTCAGGGGAGCCAAAAACATTCAGTACTTC . TRBJ2-4 TRBV14 .
CASSPTSGGSYEQYF TGTGCCAGCAGTCCGACTAGCGGGGGTTCCTACGAGCAGTACTTC few TRBJ2-7 TRBV28 TRBD2
CASSLGFDRGLSYEQYF TGTGCCAGCAGCTTAGGGTTTGACAGGGGGCTTTCCTACGAGCAGTACTTC . TRBJ2-7 TRBV7-2 TRBD1
CASSTGQGGSPLHF TGTGCCAGCAGTACGGGACAGGGTGGTTCACCCCTCCACTTT once TRBJ1-6 TRBV6-1 TRBD1
CASSLRLGRDTEAFF TGTGCCAGCAGCTTAAGGCTGGGGAGGGACACTGAAGCTTTCTTT few TRBJ1-1 TRBV7-2 .
CASSKRERLAGLDTQYF TGTGCCAGTAGTAAGAGGGAGCGACTAGCGGGGCTTGATACGCAGTATTTT . TRBJ2-3 TRBV19 TRBD2
CAPGSTDTQYF TGTGCCCCAGGTAGTACAGATACGCAGTATTTT . TRBJ2-3 TRBV7-9 .
CAISDAGDTGELFF TGTGCCATCAGTGACGCAGGGGACACCGGGGAGCTGTTTTTT medium-sized TRBJ2-2 TRBV10-3 .
CASSLGSNTEAFF TGTGCCAGCAGTTTAGGTTCGAACACTGAAGCTTTCTTT . TRBJ1-1 TRBV28 .
CSVGSGSQETQYF TGCAGCGTTGGGAGCGGGAGCCAAGAGACCCAGTACTTC . TRBJ2-5 TRBV29-1 TRBD2
CSVEEAGFTDTQYF TGCAGCGTTGAGGAGGCAGGCTTCACAGATACGCAGTATTTT . TRBJ2-3 TRBV29-1 .
CASRDRGEGEAFF TGTGCCAGCAGAGACAGGGGGGAGGGTGAAGCTTTCTTT few TRBJ1-1 TRBV6-6 TRBD1
CASSLTGGAGELFF TGTGCCAGCAGCTTGACGGGGGGGGCCGGGGAGCTGTTTTTT . TRBJ2-2 TRBV5-4 TRBD2
CASSYTGTPPYEQYF TGTGCCAGCAGTTATACCGGGACACCCCCCTACGAGCAGTACTTC . TRBJ2-7 TRBV6-9 .
CASTKNTEAFF TGTGCCAGTACCAAGAACACTGAAGCTTTCTTT . TRBJ1-1 TRBV6-5 .
CASSSGQGSDTQYF TGCGCCAGCAGCTCGGGGCAGGGTTCAGATACGCAGTATTTT few TRBJ2-3 TRBV5-1 .
CSVEEVGAGRNEQFF TGCAGCGTTGAAGAGGTGGGGGCAGGTAGGAATGAGCAGTTCTTC few TRBJ2-1 TRBV29-1 .